This T cell receptor (beta chain) was retrieved from a study of blood T cell repertoires in COVID-19. Turning to the study itself: The study drew acute and convalescent COVID-19 samples from the United States, Italy and Spain. Sources were T cells, B-cell-depleted T cells, or PBMCs; the material itself was cDNA or gDNA.

As handled by the study authors: Counts of nucleated cells, estimated from reference gene primer amplification, were obtained. Method: immunoSEQ multiplex PCR; TCRdb's copy keeps in-frame clones and lacks some. D and trimming come from the DNA, and the V and J calls and clone size come from that table. The sample comprises around 33,000 clones, about 90% of which are singletons, and approximately 20% rests with the top ten. This clone was counted a few times. This CDR3 contains 14 residues. The junction had 4 bases not matched to a gene; V was cut back by 5 bases and J by 5 bases. Germline CDR1 and CDR2: WNHNN and SYGVQD (reference sequence).

This chain connects TRBV10-1 to TRBJ2-7, with 12 bases that match TRBD2. Sequencing was done on a sample of peripheral blood. The clonotype comes from a man older than 75 with acute or convalescent COVID-19. In DNA, the CDR3 is TGCGCCAGCAGTTTGACTAGCGGGGGCCACGAGCAGTACTTC. As protein: CASSLTSGGHEQYF.